The 16 T cell receptor beta chains below were found in one sample sequenced in a study of T-cell reconstitution after alpha-beta-depleted transplantation in children. A TCRbeta library incorporating unique molecular identifiers was prepared. TCRdb recomputed calls from the PCR reads with MiXCR, one row per CDR3 protein. The profile covers about 510,000 distinct CDR3 sequences, with approximately 10% appearing a single time and 14% taken by the ten largest. The sample was PBMCs, mostly from graft donor cells, taken 180 days after TCRalphabeta/CD19-depleted stem cell transplant. These receptors came from a female patient aged 2-9 years who had a stem cell transplant for aplastic anemia, so the T cells may come from the graft donor.

The rearrangement links TRBV12-3 or TRBV12-4 to TRBJ1-2; D perhaps matches TRBD1 (5 bases). The CDR3 contains 14 residues. V dropped 5 bases and J dropped 4 bases, with 14 bases sitting between them. The CDR3 here is CASSRGSRVYGYTF. The CDR3 DNA is TGTGCCAGCAGTCGGGGGTCGAGAGTCTATGGCTACACCTTC.

The chain recombines TRBV7-2 with TRBJ1-2; D remains ambiguous. CDR1 and CDR2 from the germline V gene are SGHTA and FQGNSA. With 2 bases removed from V and 2 bases from J, the gap between germline ends came to 12 bases. The CDR3 contains 15 residues. CDR3: CASSLQVQTNYGYTF. CDR3 DNA: TGTGCCAGCAGCTTACAAGTCCAAACCAACTATGGCTACACCTTC.

The V gene is TRBV7-3, the J gene TRBJ2-7; the match to TRBD2 covers 7 bases. CDR3 length equals 14 residues. Trimming took 1 base from V and 2 from J; bases not matched to a gene: 2. Germline V lookup: CDR1 SGHTA, CDR2 FQGTGA. CDR3 coding DNA: TGTGCCAGCAGCTTAATGGCGGGGGCCTACGAGCAGTACTTC. Translated, it gives CASSLMAGAYEQYF.

This clonotype was counted ten times or more. The gene calls are TRBV12-3 or TRBV12-4 and TRBJ1-1, with D perhaps matching TRBD1 (5 bases). The germline V and J ends were trimmed by 2 bases and 8 bases, with 12 bases remaining between them. This CDR3 spans 13 amino acids. The CDR3 protein is CASSLRDQYEAFF. CDR3 DNA sequence: TGTGCCAGCAGTTTAAGGGACCAATACGAAGCTTTCTTT.

This clonotype was counted a few times. The chain joins TRBV28 to TRBJ2-7; D is ambiguous. The germline V gene has CDR1 MDHEN and CDR2 SYDVKM. V gave up 1 base and J gave up 3 bases, with 7 bases separating them. This CDR3 is built from 13 residues. In nucleotides, the CDR3 is TGTGCCAGCAGTTTATTATACCTCTACGAGCAGTACTTC. Residues: CASSLLYLYEQYF.

This clonotype has just a few counts. This chain joins TRBV14 and TRBJ2-1; 7 bases match TRBD2. Germline values: CDR1 SGHDN, CDR2 FVKESK. Trimming at V came to 4 bases and at J to 9 bases, leaving 12 bases not matched to a gene. The length of the CDR3 is 15 residues. CDR3 nucleotides: TGTGCCAGCAGCCGGGTTGGCGGGGGATCGATTGAGCAGTTCTTC. Protein: CASSRVGGGSIEQFF.

V is TRBV6-2 or TRBV6-3 and J is TRBJ2-3; 11 nucleotides line up with TRBD2. The CDR3 length is 17 residues. Germline-derived CDR1 and CDR2 are MNHEY and SVGEGT. Germline trimming cut 4 bases from V and 0 bases from J; bases unmatched to any gene: 6. DNA of the CDR3: TGTGCCAGCAGTTCTAGCGGGAGGCTTCCTAGCACAGATACGCAGTATTTT. This translates into CASSSSGRLPSTDTQYF.

This clonotype showed up just a few times. This chain joins TRBV5-5 and TRBJ2-7; D possibly uses TRBD1 or TRBD2 (5 bases each). Per germline, CDR1 SGHKS and CDR2 YYEKEE (reference sequence). V was cut by 4 bases and J by 2 bases, with 13 bases left in between. The CDR3 is 14 residues long. CDR3 nucleotide sequence: TGTGCCAGCAGCCCGGGGCGCGCCGCCTACGAGCAGTACGTC. This translates into CASSPGRAAYEQYV.

This clonotype has ten or more counts. The chain joins TRBV5-1 to TRBJ2-7, with 7 nucleotides matching TRBD2. The CDR3 contains 15 residues. The V gene's germline CDR1 is SGHRS and CDR2 YFSETQ. J was trimmed by 0 bases and V by 0 bases; bases with no gene match: 3. CDR3 in DNA: TGCGCCAGCAGCTTGGTGGGGGGGAGCTCCTACGAGCAGTACTTC. It specifies CASSLVGGSSYEQYF.

This clonotype has a handful of counts. The CDR3 DNA is TGCGCCAGCAGCCCGAACGGGGGCGCGGAGGGTGGCTACACCTTC. As protein: CASSPNGGAEGGYTF. V and J are TRBV5-1 and TRBJ1-2; TRBD1 might be the D (6 bases). CDR1 SGHRS and CDR2 YFSETQ come from the germline V gene. V shed 4 bases and J shed 7 bases, with 20 bases lying between them. The CDR3 is 15 residues long.

The chain joins TRBV5-1 to TRBJ1-2; TRBD1 matches 7 bases. The CDR3 runs 15 residues. Trimming at V came to 5 bases and at J to 1 base, leaving 8 bases not matched to a gene. Germline CDR1 is SGHRS and CDR2 is YFSETQ. The DNA for the CDR3 is TGCGCCAGCAGTACACCGGGACAGCGTAACTATGGCTACACCTTC. It is translated as CASSTPGQRNYGYTF.

This clonotype showed up just a few times. This chain connects TRBV20-1 to TRBJ2-3; D uncertain. Germline loops: CDR1 DFQATT, CDR2 SNEGSKA (reference sequence). The CDR3 loop spans 18 amino acids. V gave up 0 bases and J gave up 0 bases, with 19 bases separating them. The CDR3 loop reads CSARDLARPLPSTDTQYF. In DNA form, the CDR3 reads TGCAGTGCTAGAGATCTCGCGAGACCCCTTCCTAGCACAGATACGCAGTATTTT.

The CDR3 DNA is TGTGCCAGCAGTTGGGGGCCTACATCTTTAGAGACCCAGTACTTC. It codes for CASSWGPTSLETQYF. This rearrangement joins TRBV12-3 or TRBV12-4 to TRBJ2-5; D is perhaps TRBD1 (6 bases). The CDR3 is 15 amino acids. V gave up 4 bases and J gave up 4 bases, with 16 bases separating them.

The V and J genes are TRBV15 and TRBJ1-1; perhaps TRBD1 as D (6 bases). The CDR3 consists of 13 residues. The germline V and J ends were trimmed by 5 bases and 7 bases, with 14 bases remaining between them. CDR1 and CDR2 from the germline V gene are LNHNV and YYDKDF (reference sequence). Written as DNA, the CDR3 is TGTGCCACCAGCGACCTTGGACAGCTTGAAGCTTTCTTT. Encoded protein: CATSDLGQLEAFF.

This clonotype has just a few counts. This chain uses TRBV11-2 with TRBJ2-7, with 8 bases matching TRBD2. This CDR3 spans 14 amino acids. J gave up 3 bases and V 3 bases, and 4 bases lay outside the gene matches. Per the germline V gene, CDR1 is SGHAT and CDR2 is FQNNGV. The CDR3 loop reads CASSFTSGVYEQYV. The CDR3 DNA follows: TGTGCCAGCAGCTTCACTAGCGGAGTCTACGAGCAGTACGTC.

The chain links TRBV6-1 to TRBJ2-7; 10 bases fit TRBD2. This CDR3 contains 16 residues. V lost 7 bases, J lost 5 bases, and 14 bases stayed unmatched. CDR1 is MNHNS and CDR2 is SASEGT in the germline V gene. The CDR3 DNA is TGTGCCAGCATCGGCGGACGTACTAGCGGGATCCACGAGCAGTACTTC. Its protein is CASIGGRTSGIHEQYF.